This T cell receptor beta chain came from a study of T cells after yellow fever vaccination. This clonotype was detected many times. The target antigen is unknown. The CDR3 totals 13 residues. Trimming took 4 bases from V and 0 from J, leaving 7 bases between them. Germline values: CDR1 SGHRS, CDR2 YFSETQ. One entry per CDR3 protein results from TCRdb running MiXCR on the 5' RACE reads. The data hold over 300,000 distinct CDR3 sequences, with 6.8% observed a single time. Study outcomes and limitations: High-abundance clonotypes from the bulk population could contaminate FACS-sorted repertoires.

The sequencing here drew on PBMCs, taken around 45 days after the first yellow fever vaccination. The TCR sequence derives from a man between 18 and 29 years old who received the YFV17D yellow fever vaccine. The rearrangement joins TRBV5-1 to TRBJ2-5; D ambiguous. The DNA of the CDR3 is TGCGCCAGCAGCCCCCGGGACCAAGAGACCCAGTACTTC. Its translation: CASSPRDQETQYF.